Presented here are 9 T cell receptor beta chains from one specimen sequenced in a study of T cells after somatic rescue of genetic block. The method was immunoSEQ multiplex PCR; TCRdb's version includes in-frame clones alone and lacks a portion of them. Here the sample spans some 15,000 clones, around 71% being singletons. The sample taken for sequencing was peripheral blood mononuclear cells (PBMCs). All receptors come from a boy younger than 18.

V usage is TRBV5-6 and J usage is TRBJ2-7; the D gene is possibly TRBD1 (6 bases). Germline CDR1 is SGHDT and CDR2 is YYEEEE. Deletions cut 2 bases from V and 7 bases from J, with 25 bases between. There are 17 residues in the CDR3. The DNA for the CDR3 is TGTGCCAGCAGCTTATACGCGACAGGTTCGTGGAATATGGAGCAGTACTTC. It encodes CASSLYATGSWNMEQYF.

The chain combines TRBV13 with TRBJ1-2, with D hard to call. The germline V gene encodes CDR1 PRHDT and CDR2 FYEKMQ (reference sequence). The ends were cut back, 1 base at V and 14 bases at J, with 17 bases in the middle. The CDR3 is 13 amino acids. The CDR3 loop is CASSLDLDIAGTF. The DNA of the CDR3 is TGTGCCAGCAGCTTAGACCTCGACATAGCCGGTACCTTC.

This clone is judged medium-sized (0.01 to 0.1%). V usage is TRBV13 and J usage is TRBJ2-7; D might be TRBD2 (5 bases). The CDR3 contains 12 residues. Germline CDR1 and CDR2: PRHDT and FYEKMQ (reference sequence). V gave up 1 base and J gave up 6 bases, with 7 bases separating them. CDR3 in amino acids: CASSLERSEQYF. CDR3 DNA: TGTGCCAGCAGCTTAGAGCGGTCCGAGCAGTACTTC. Variable domain in full (rest from reference TRBV13 and TRBJ2-7): AAGVIQSPRHLIKEKRETATLKCYPIPRHDTVYWYQQGPGQDPQFLISFYEKMQSDKGSIPDRFSAQQFSDYHSELNMSSLELGDSALYFCASSLERSEQYFGPGTRLTVT.

The chain recombines TRBV19 with TRBJ2-3; D is unclear. The CDR3 length is 16 residues. CDR1 and CDR2 (germline): LNHDA, SQIVND (reference sequence). The V gene lost 1 base and the J gene lost 1 base, with 12 bases spanning the gap. CDR3 in amino acids: CASSIVQVQGTDTQYF. The CDR3 DNA is TGTGCCAGTAGTATAGTCCAGGTGCAGGGCACAGATACGCAGTATTTT.

The chain joins TRBV11-2 to TRBJ2-6; D remains ambiguous. The CDR3 length is 18 residues. Germline V lookup: CDR1 SGHAT, CDR2 FQNNGV. Trimming stripped 5 bases from V and 5 bases from J, with 22 bases between. The CDR3 protein is CASSQVRKQQSRANVLTF. CDR3 bases: TGTGCCAGCAGCCAAGTCCGAAAGCAACAAAGTCGGGCCAACGTCCTGACTTTC.

V is TRBV5-1 and J is TRBJ1-1, with 12 bases identical to TRBD1. The CDR3 runs to 18 residues. The germline gives CDR1 SGHRS, CDR2 YFSETQ. The J segment lost 1 base and the V segment lost 2 bases, leaving 9 bases of the junction unmatched. CDR3 DNA: TGCGCCAGCAGCTTTTTAGGGACAGGGGGCTCACCGAACACTGAAGCTTTCTTT. The encoded protein is CASSFLGTGGSPNTEAFF.

This clone is a singleton in its sample. The rearrangement joins TRBV25-1 to TRBJ2-1, with D perhaps TRBD2 (5 bases). Looked up from germline, CDR1 is MGHDK and CDR2 is SYGVNS. This CDR3 has 17 amino acids. V lost 4 bases and J 0 bases, leaving 16 bases between the germline ends. The CDR3 protein is CASSGPGLLYSYNEQFF. The CDR3 DNA is TGTGCCAGCAGTGGCCCTGGACTGCTGTACTCCTACAATGAGCAGTTCTTC.

This clone showed up just once. CDR3 DNA sequence: TGTGCCAGCAGTTTCAGGAGTAATGAAAAACTGTTTTTT. It specifies CASSFRSNEKLFF. The chain recombines TRBV5-4 with TRBJ1-4; D gene unclear. V was shortened by 5 bases and J by 4 bases, with 9 bases between the two germline ends. Germline loops: CDR1 SGHNT, CDR2 YYREEE (reference sequence). This CDR3 has 13 residues.

The J gene is TRBJ2-6, the V gene TRBV5-4, with 7 bases aligning to TRBD1. The CDR3 covers 18 residues. The germline V gene encodes CDR1 SGHNT and CDR2 YYREEE (reference sequence). The junction had 13 bases not matched to a gene; V was cut back by 7 bases and J by 0 bases. The CDR3 loop reads CASQPLGQAHSGANVLTF. Written as DNA, the CDR3 is TGTGCCAGCCAACCCCTTGGACAGGCTCACTCTGGGGCCAACGTCCTGACTTTC.